This entry describes one T cell receptor beta chain. Its antigen is currently unknown. The CDR3 sequence is 17 residues long. Germline lookup yields CDR1 MGHRA and CDR2 YSYEKL. With 3 bases clipped from V and 1 base from J, the junction kept 7 bases outside the gene matches. This entry comes from a study of cytomegalovirus exposure and HLA in healthy donors. About the research overall: HLA-typed donors were the source of tens of millions of unique TCRs, which an early data release held. Study-level results: A missense DCLRE1C variant was associated with V- and J-gene trimming of TCR beta chains in a later analysis, and an independent cohort replicated the association. Accurate predictions that matched the HLA-A and HLA-B alleles of most subjects were reportedly made from TCR beta sequences.

The PCR used 60 Vbeta and 13 Jbeta primers. Sequencing was performed with immunoSEQ multiplex PCR; in TCRdb, only in-frame clones are kept and a portion is missing. The table lists roughly 99,000 clones, 77% of them singletons, with about 4.3% in the top ten. Specimen: PBMCs. This chain uses TRBV4-1 with TRBJ2-5, with TRBD2 matching 11 bases. The receptor was isolated from a male donor in good health and CMV-seronegative. The CDR3 region has the DNA TGCGCCAGCAGCCAGAGAGTAGCGGGAGGGCTCCAAGAGACCCAGTACTTC. As protein: CASSQRVAGGLQETQYF.